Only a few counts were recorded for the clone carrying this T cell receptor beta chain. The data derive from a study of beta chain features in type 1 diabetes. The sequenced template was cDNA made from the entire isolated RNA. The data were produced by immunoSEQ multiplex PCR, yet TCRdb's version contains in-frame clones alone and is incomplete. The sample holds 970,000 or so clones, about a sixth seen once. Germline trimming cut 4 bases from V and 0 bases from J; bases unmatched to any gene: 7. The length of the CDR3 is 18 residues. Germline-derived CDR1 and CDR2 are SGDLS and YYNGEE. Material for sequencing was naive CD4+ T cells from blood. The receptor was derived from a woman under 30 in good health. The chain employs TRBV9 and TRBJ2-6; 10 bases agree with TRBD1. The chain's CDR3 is CASSPRDRGTSGANVLTF. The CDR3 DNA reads TGTGCCAGCAGCCCCCGGGACAGGGGCACCTCTGGGGCCAACGTCCTGACTTTC.